This T cell receptor beta chain was retrieved from a study of blood T cell repertoires in COVID-19. This clone showed up just a few times. This same CDR3 is encoded by further DNA sequences in the sample. Authors' analysis steps: Reference gene primer amplification gave estimated nucleated cell counts. The data were produced by immunoSEQ multiplex PCR, yet TCRdb's version contains in-frame clones alone and is incomplete. V, J and clone size derive from that table, while D and trimming were established from the DNA sequence. The sample records under 250,000 clones, about 76% being singletons. Seattle-derived patients entered the study during active infection and were followed longitudinally. Between the trimmed V and J ends, which lost 6 bases and 3 bases, there was a span of 15 bases. Germline V gene lookup returns CDR1 MNHEY and CDR2 SMNVEV (reference sequence). CDR3 length: 15 amino acids.

Sample: peripheral blood. J is TRBJ1-3 and V is TRBV27, with D tentatively TRBD1 (6 bases). This TCR was sampled from a woman in her 40s with COVID-19, enrolled during active disease. CDR3 residues: CASSKQGRSGNTIYF. CDR3 DNA sequence: TGTGCCAGCAGCAAACAGGGCCGCAGTGGAAACACCATATATTTT.